The 31 T cell receptor beta chains below were found in one sample sequenced in a study of cytomegalovirus exposure and HLA in healthy donors. It was with 60 Vbeta and 13 Jbeta primers that the PCR ran. Using immunoSEQ multiplex PCR, the repertoire was profiled, and TCRdb retains in-frame clones only, with some absent. This table holds 130,000 to 150,000 clones. The specimen was PBMCs. These receptors were obtained from a male donor in good health and CMV-seronegative.

The chain employs TRBV4-1 and TRBJ2-3; TRBD2 might be the D (6 bases). CDR3 length: 17 residues. Trimming stripped 3 bases from V and 1 base from J, with 17 bases between. Germline V lookup: CDR1 MGHRA, CDR2 YSYEKL. The CDR3 loop reads CASSHLYEGGGTDTQYF. The CDR3 DNA reads TGCGCCAGCAGCCATCTTTATGAGGGAGGCGGCACAGATACGCAGTATTTT.

The CDR3, as DNA: TGTGCCAGCAGCTCCAGACAGGGGACCTATGGCTACACCTTC. This encodes CASSSRQGTYGYTF. The rearrangement uses TRBV11-2 and TRBJ1-2; 8 positions match TRBD1. This CDR3 comprises 14 residues. The ends lost 4 bases at V and 4 bases at J; junction bases unmatched: 5. Germline V gene data show CDR1 as SGHAT and CDR2 as FQNNGV.

The chain links TRBV5-1 to TRBJ1-1; 7 nucleotides align to TRBD1. There are 16 residues in the CDR3. The V gene end was trimmed by 2 bases and the J gene end by 0 bases; junction bases not matched to a gene: 7. Germline V gives CDR1 SGHRS, CDR2 YFSETQ. CDR3 coding DNA: TGCGCCAGCAGCTTAAGGGACAGAGCCATGAACACTGAAGCTTTCTTT. The encoded protein is CASSLRDRAMNTEAFF.

The V gene is TRBV6-1, the J gene TRBJ1-1; maybe TRBD1 (6 bases). The CDR3 is 13 amino acids. Germline values: CDR1 MNHNS, CDR2 SASEGT. V was cut by 10 bases and J by 7 bases, with 19 bases left in between. DNA for the CDR3: TGTGCCACGATCGGACAGAGTGGAAATGAAGCTTTCTTT. This sequence encodes CATIGQSGNEAFF.

The rearrangement joins TRBV6-1 to TRBJ1-5; D uncertain. V was clipped by 3 bases and J by 3 bases, with 6 bases between them. Germline CDR1 MNHNS, CDR2 SASEGT. The CDR3 is 13 residues long. The CDR3 region has the DNA TGTGCCAGCAGTGAGCGGATCAATCAGCCCCAGCATTTT. Translated: CASSERINQPQHF.

The rearrangement joins TRBV4-2 to TRBJ2-7; 7 bases align to TRBD2. The germline gives CDR1 LGHNA, CDR2 YNFKEQ. The CDR3 is 14 amino acids. The J segment lost 4 bases and the V segment lost 1 base, leaving 4 bases of the junction unmatched. The CDR3 DNA follows: TGTGCCAGCAGCCAAGGGACTAGGGAGTACGAGCAGTACTTC. Translation: CASSQGTREYEQYF.

The rearrangement links TRBV6-5 to TRBJ1-1, with D tentatively TRBD1 (6 bases). V lost 6 bases and J lost 6, with 17 bases in between. Germline V CDR1 and CDR2: MNHEY, SVGAGI. CDR3 length: 14 amino acids. CDR3 nucleotides: TGTGCCAGCAGCTTACAGGGAACGTTGGCTGAAGCTTTCTTT. Protein product: CASSLQGTLAEAFF.

The J gene is TRBJ2-3, the V gene TRBV6-1; 10 nucleotides agree with TRBD2. The germline V gene encodes CDR1 MNHNS and CDR2 SASEGT. Germline trimming cut 7 bases from V and 3 bases from J; bases unmatched to any gene: 7. CDR3 length equals 15 residues. CDR3 bases: TGTGCCAGCATGAGAGTTAGCGGGGGGACAGATACGCAGTATTTT. This sequence encodes CASMRVSGGTDTQYF.

This chain links TRBV27 with TRBJ2-1; TRBD2 aligns across 7 bases. Trimming took 1 base from V and 5 from J; bases not matched to a gene: 11. The CDR3 has 17 amino acids. CDR1 and CDR2 (germline): MNHEY, SMNVEV (reference sequence). CDR3 protein: CASSLYPGLGRNNEQFF. Here the CDR3 DNA reads TGTGCCAGCAGTTTATACCCCGGACTAGGACGAAACAATGAGCAGTTCTTC.

V usage is TRBV6-5 and J usage is TRBJ2-1; D not resolved. Trimming shortened V by 0 bases and J by 3 bases, and 3 bases separated the two germline ends. This CDR3 spans 13 amino acids. CDR1 is MNHEY, CDR2 SVGAGI, per germline. CDR3 DNA: TGTGCCAGCAGTTACTCTTACTACAATGAGCAGTTCTTC. Translated, it gives CASSYSYYNEQFF.

The chain uses TRBV29-1 and TRBJ2-1, with D unresolved. This CDR3 spans 12 amino acids. Trimming pared 6 bases from V and 5 bases from J, leaving 11 bases between. The germline V gene encodes CDR1 SQVTM and CDR2 ANQGSEA. CDR3 in DNA: TGCAGCGTGCAAGGAGCACACAATGAGCAGTTCTTC. As protein: CSVQGAHNEQFF.

The J gene is TRBJ2-7, the V gene TRBV28, with 7 bases matching TRBD1. V gave up 6 bases and J gave up 2 bases; unmatched junction bases: 7. CDR3 length: 14 amino acids. Germline V CDR1 and CDR2: MDHEN, SYDVKM. CDR3 bases: TGTGCCAGCAGCCCGACAGGGTCTCCCTACGAGCAGTACTTC. It translates to CASSPTGSPYEQYF.

This rearrangement joins TRBV6-5 to TRBJ2-2; 7 bases fit TRBD1. Per germline, CDR1 MNHEY and CDR2 SVGAGI. The CDR3 sequence is 14 residues long. V dropped 8 bases and J dropped 2; count of bases not matched to a gene: 5. CDR3 sequence reads: CASVGGHNTGELFF. As DNA, the CDR3 is TGTGCCAGCGTAGGGGGCCACAACACCGGGGAGCTGTTTTTT.

The rearrangement joins TRBV7-9 to TRBJ1-1, with D perhaps matching TRBD1 (5 bases). This CDR3 region has 14 residues. CDR1 is SEHNR and CDR2 is FQNEAQ in the germline V gene (reference sequence). Trimming shortened V by 4 bases and J by 7 bases, and 16 bases separated the two germline ends. CDR3 DNA sequence: TGTGCCAGCAGCTGGGGGGGGGACGGGGATGAAGCTTTCTTT. Encoded protein: CASSWGGDGDEAFF.

V usage is TRBV11-2 and J usage is TRBJ2-7; the D gene is possibly TRBD2 (5 bases). Germline CDR1 is SGHAT and CDR2 is FQNNGV. Between the trimmed V and J ends, which lost 5 bases and 1 base, there was a span of 21 bases. CDR3 length equals 17 residues. In DNA, the CDR3 is TGTGCCAGCAGCCCTAAATCGATCACCGGGAAATCCTACGAGCAGTACTTC. The encoded protein is CASSPKSITGKSYEQYF.

The chain has TRBV6-5 and TRBJ1-4; the match to TRBD1 covers 8 bases. Losses at the gene ends were 8 bases for V and 7 bases for J; bases not matched to a gene: 6. The CDR3 is made up of 13 amino acids. Germline-derived CDR1 and CDR2 are MNHEY and SVGAGI. CDR3 sequence: CASFDRGGEKLFF. The CDR3 nucleotides read TGTGCCAGCTTCGACAGGGGAGGTGAAAAACTGTTTTTT.

The rearrangement links TRBV30 to TRBJ1-2; D unresolved. The CDR3 has 13 amino acids. CDR1 and CDR2 (germline): GTSNPN, SVGIG (reference sequence). Trimming stripped 3 bases from V and 6 bases from J, with 14 bases between. This CDR3 is CAWRVRAVDGYTF. CDR3 bases: TGTGCCTGGAGGGTCAGAGCGGTTGATGGCTACACCTTC.

The rearrangement links TRBV27 to TRBJ2-1; 8 bases map to TRBD2. V lost 4 bases to trimming and J lost 7 bases; unmatched junction nucleotides: 9. CDR1 and CDR2 from the germline V gene are MNHEY and SMNVEV (reference sequence). The length of the CDR3 is 15 residues. In DNA form, the CDR3 reads TGTGCCAGCAGTTCCATAGCGGGAAGGAAGAATGAGCAGTTCTTC. It codes for CASSSIAGRKNEQFF.

This chain joins TRBV5-1 and TRBJ2-3, with a tentative D call TRBD1 (6 bases). The V and J ends lost 5 bases and 2 bases respectively, with 15 bases between them. CDR1 is SGHRS and CDR2 is YFSETQ in the germline V gene. The CDR3 totals 15 residues. The CDR3 bases are TGCGCCAGCAGGACGGAGACAGGAGACACAGATACGCAGTATTTT. It specifies CASRTETGDTDTQYF.

The gene calls are TRBV6-1 and TRBJ2-1; 8 bases fit TRBD2. The CDR3 loop spans 15 amino acids. V lost 8 bases, J lost 5 bases, and 11 bases stayed unmatched. Germline loops: CDR1 MNHNS, CDR2 SASEGT. The CDR3 DNA reads as TGTGCCAGCGAGGGCGGGAGGATAGGAGACAATGAGCAGTTCTTC. Its translation is CASEGGRIGDNEQFF.

The rearrangement joins TRBV7-6 to TRBJ2-3, with 13 bases aligning to TRBD2. The junction had 20 bases not matched to a gene; V was cut back by 5 bases and J by 0 bases. Germline V lookup: CDR1 SGHVS, CDR2 FNYEAQ. The CDR3 has 22 residues. The DNA of the CDR3 is TGTGCCAGCAGCCCCCGGAGCCGGTGGGGGACTAGCGGGGCCACTAGCACAGATACGCAGTATTTT. Protein: CASSPRSRWGTSGATSTDTQYF.

This rearrangement joins TRBV28 to TRBJ1-5; a weak D match, TRBD1 (5 bases). CDR3 size: 14 residues. Germline lookup yields CDR1 MDHEN and CDR2 SYDVKM. The V end lost 3 bases, the J end lost 7 bases, and 13 bases lay between the germline ends. CDR3 residues: CASSFQQVEQPQHF. The CDR3 DNA sequence: TGTGCCAGCAGTTTCCAACAGGTAGAACAGCCCCAGCATTTT.

The CDR3 loop reads CASNSGREDYGYTF. The CDR3 DNA is TGTGCCAGCAACTCGGGTCGGGAGGACTATGGCTACACCTTC. V is TRBV7-9 and J is TRBJ1-2; D gene uncertain. Germline V gene sequence: CDR1 SEHNR, CDR2 FQNEAQ (reference sequence). V shed 7 bases and J shed 3 bases, with 15 bases lying between them. CDR3 length equals 14 residues.

V is TRBV2 and J is TRBJ1-2, with D uncertain. CDR3 length: 12 residues. The germline V and J ends were trimmed by 6 bases and 4 bases, with 9 bases remaining between them. CDR1 is SNHLY and CDR2 is FYNNEI in the germline V gene. As DNA, the CDR3 is TGTGCCAGCAGCACCCAAGCCTATGGCTACACCTTC. Amino acid sequence: CASSTQAYGYTF.

The rearrangement links TRBV30 to TRBJ2-7; tentative D call: TRBD2 (5 bases). CDR3 length: 13 residues. Germline V gives CDR1 GTSNPN, CDR2 SVGIG (reference sequence). V shed 2 bases and J shed 1 base, with 9 bases lying between them. CDR3: CAWSPGISYEQYF. As DNA, the CDR3 is TGTGCCTGGAGTCCCGGGATTTCCTACGAGCAGTACTTC.

J is TRBJ1-2 and V is TRBV5-1, with D possibly matching TRBD1 (5 bases). The CDR3 is 14 amino acids. Trimming cost V 0 bases and J 2 bases, with 8 bases left between them. Germline values: CDR1 SGHRS, CDR2 YFSETQ. CDR3 loop: CASSLARENYGYTF. CDR3 nucleotides: TGCGCCAGCAGCTTGGCCAGGGAAAACTATGGCTACACCTTC.

The J gene is TRBJ2-1, the V gene TRBV6-5; no definite D call. Germline V lookup: CDR1 MNHEY, CDR2 SVGAGI. The CDR3 extends over 16 amino acids. V was shortened by 4 bases and J by 0 bases, with 13 bases between the two germline ends. The CDR3 spells CASSSQVSSSYNEQFF. For the CDR3, the DNA is TGTGCCAGCAGTTCCCAGGTTTCGAGCTCCTACAATGAGCAGTTCTTC.

The chain employs TRBV25-1 and TRBJ2-7, with TRBD2 as a possible D gene (5 bases). The CDR3 extends over 12 amino acids. Germline V gives CDR1 MGHDK, CDR2 SYGVNS. The V gene lost 11 bases and the J gene lost 4 bases, with 15 bases spanning the gap. In DNA, the CDR3 is TGTGCCGCACGGGGAAGTGAATACGAGCAGTACTTC. Its translation is CAARGSEYEQYF.

V and J are TRBV5-5 and TRBJ2-7; TRBD2 matches at 7 bases. There are 16 residues in the CDR3. CDR1 is SGHKS and CDR2 is YYEKEE in the germline V gene (reference sequence). The V gene end was trimmed by 0 bases and the J gene end by 4 bases; junction bases not matched to a gene: 10. DNA for the CDR3: TGTGCCAGCAGCTTGGCCTGGGAGCGGGAAGGGTACGAGCAGTACTTC. Its protein product is CASSLAWEREGYEQYF.

The chain carries TRBV6-1 and TRBJ1-1; 9 nucleotides agree with TRBD1. Germline trimming cut 5 bases from V and 5 bases from J; bases unmatched to any gene: 9. Looked up from germline, CDR1 is MNHNS and CDR2 is SASEGT. The CDR3 has 15 amino acids. CDR3: CASSNRGRVATEAFF. CDR3 in DNA: TGTGCCAGCAGTAACAGGGGGCGCGTGGCGACTGAAGCTTTCTTT.

This chain joins TRBV6-5 and TRBJ2-3, with D tentatively TRBD1 (6 bases). Germline CDR1 and CDR2: MNHEY and SVGAGI. V was clipped by 5 bases and J by 6 bases, with 12 bases between them. This CDR3 has 13 residues. CDR3 nucleotides: TGTGCCAGCAGTCGCGACAGGCGGGATACGCAGTATTTT. Protein product: CASSRDRRDTQYF.